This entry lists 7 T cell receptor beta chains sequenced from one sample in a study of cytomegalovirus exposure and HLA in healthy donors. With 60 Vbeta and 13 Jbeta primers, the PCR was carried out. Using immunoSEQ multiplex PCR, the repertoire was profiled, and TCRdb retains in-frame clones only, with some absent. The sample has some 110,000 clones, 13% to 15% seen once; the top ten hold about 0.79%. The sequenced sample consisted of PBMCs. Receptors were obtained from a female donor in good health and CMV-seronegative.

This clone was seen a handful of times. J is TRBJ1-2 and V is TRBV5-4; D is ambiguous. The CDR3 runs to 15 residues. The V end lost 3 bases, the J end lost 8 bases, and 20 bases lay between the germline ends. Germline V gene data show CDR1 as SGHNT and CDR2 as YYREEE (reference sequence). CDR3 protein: CASSSARGGDGGYTF. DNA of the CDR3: TGTGCCAGCAGCTCGGCCCGGGGTGGGGATGGGGGCTACACCTTC.

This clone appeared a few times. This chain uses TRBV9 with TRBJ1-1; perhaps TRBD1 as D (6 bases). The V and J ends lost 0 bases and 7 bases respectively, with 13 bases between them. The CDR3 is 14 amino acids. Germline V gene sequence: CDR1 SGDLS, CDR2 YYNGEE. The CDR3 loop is CASSVGVQGSEAFF. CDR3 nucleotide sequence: TGTGCCAGCAGCGTAGGCGTACAGGGAAGTGAAGCTTTCTTT.

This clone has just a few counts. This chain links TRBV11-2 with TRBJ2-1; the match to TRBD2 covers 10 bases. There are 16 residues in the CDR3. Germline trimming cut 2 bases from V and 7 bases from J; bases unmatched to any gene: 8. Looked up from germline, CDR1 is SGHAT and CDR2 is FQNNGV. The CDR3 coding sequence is TGTGCCAGCAGCTTATGGGTAGCGGGGGGAGGGAATGAGCAGTTCTTC. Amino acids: CASSLWVAGGGNEQFF.

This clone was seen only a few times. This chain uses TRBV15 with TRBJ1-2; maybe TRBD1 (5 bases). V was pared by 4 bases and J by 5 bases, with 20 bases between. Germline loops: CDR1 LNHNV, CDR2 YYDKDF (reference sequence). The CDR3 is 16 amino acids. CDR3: CATSKGQGGFGYGYTF. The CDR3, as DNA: TGTGCCACCAGCAAGGGGCAGGGAGGGTTTGGATATGGCTACACCTTC.

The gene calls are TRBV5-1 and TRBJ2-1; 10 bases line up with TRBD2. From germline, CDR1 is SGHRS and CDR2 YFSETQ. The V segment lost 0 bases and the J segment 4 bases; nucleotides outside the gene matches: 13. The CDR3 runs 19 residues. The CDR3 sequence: CASSLGRGLISGGYNEQFF. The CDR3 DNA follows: TGCGCCAGCAGCTTGGGTAGGGGCTTGATTAGCGGGGGGTACAATGAGCAGTTCTTC.

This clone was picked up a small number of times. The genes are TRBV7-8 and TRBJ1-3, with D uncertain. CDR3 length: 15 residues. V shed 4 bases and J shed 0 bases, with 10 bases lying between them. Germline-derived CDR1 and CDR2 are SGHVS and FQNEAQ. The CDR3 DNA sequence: TGTGCCAGCAGCTACGGGATTAGCTCTGGAAACACCATATATTTT. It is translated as CASSYGISSGNTIYF.

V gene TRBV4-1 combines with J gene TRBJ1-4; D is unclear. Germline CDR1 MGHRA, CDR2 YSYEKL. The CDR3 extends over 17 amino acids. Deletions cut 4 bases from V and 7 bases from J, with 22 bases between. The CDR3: CASSPKLDGNSGEKLFF. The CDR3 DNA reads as TGCGCCAGCAGCCCAAAACTTGACGGGAACAGCGGTGAAAAACTGTTTTTT.